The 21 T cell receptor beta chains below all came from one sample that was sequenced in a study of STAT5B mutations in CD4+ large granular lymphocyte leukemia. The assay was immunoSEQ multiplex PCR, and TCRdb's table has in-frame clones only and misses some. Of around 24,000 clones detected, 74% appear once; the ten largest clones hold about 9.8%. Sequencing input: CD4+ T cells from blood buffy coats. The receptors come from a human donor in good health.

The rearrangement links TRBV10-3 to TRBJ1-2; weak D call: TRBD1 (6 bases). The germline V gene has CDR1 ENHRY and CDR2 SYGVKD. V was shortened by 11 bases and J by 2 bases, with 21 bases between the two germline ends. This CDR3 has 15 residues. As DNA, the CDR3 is TGTGCCTCTCGGTGGTCGGGGGCGCAGAACTATGGCTACACCTTC. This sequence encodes CASRWSGAQNYGYTF.

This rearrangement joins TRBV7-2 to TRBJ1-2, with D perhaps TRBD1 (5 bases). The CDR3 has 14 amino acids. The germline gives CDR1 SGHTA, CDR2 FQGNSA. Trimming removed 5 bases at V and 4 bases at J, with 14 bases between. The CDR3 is CASSPQVGGYGYTF. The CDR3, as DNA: TGTGCCAGCAGCCCACAGGTCGGAGGCTATGGCTACACCTTC.

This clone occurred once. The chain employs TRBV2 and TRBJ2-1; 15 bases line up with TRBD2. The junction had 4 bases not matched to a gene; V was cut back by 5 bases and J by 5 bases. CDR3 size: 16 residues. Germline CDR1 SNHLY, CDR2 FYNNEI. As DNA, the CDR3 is TGTGCCAGCAGTCGGAGGACTAGCGGGGGGGACAATGAGCAGTTCTTC. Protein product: CASSRRTSGGDNEQFF.

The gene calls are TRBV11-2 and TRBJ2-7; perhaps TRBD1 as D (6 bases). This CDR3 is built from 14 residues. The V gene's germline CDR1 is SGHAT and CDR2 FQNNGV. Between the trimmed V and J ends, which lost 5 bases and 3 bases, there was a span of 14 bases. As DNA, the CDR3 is TGTGCCAGCAGCCCCGACAGGATATACTACGAGCAGTACTTC. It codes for CASSPDRIYYEQYF.

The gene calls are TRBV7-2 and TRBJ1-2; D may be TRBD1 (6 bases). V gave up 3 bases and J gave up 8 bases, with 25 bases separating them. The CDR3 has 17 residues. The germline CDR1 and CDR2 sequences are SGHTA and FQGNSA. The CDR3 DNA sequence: TGTGCCAGCAGCTTCGCGGGTGGGGACACCCTACGTCGCGGCTACACCTTC. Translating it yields CASSFAGGDTLRRGYTF. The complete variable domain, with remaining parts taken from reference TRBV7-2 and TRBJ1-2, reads GAGVSQSPSNKVTEKGKDVELRCDPISGHTALYWYRQSLGQGLEFLIYFQGNSAPDKSGLPSDRFSAERTGGSVSTLTIQRTQQEDSAVYLCASSFAGGDTLRRGYTFGSGTRLTVV.

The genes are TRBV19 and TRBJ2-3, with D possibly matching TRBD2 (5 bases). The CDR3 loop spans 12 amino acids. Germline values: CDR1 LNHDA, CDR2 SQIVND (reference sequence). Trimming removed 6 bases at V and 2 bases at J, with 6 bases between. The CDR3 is CASSGNTDTQYF. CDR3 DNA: TGTGCCAGTAGCGGGAACACAGATACGCAGTATTTT.

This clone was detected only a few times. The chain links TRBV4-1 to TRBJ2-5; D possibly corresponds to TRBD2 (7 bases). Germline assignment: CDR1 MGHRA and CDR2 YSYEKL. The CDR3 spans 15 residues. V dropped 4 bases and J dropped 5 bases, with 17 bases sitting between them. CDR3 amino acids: CASSPKGGQGETQYF. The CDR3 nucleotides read TGCGCCAGCAGCCCGAAGGGGGGGCAGGGGGAGACCCAGTACTTC.

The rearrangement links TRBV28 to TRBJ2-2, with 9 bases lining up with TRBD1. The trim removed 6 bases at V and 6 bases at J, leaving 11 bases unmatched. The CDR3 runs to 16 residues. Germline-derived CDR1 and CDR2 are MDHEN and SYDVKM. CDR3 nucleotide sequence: TGTGCCAGCAGCCTAGTGGGACAGGGAAGATCCGGGGAGCTGTTTTTT. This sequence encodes CASSLVGQGRSGELFF.

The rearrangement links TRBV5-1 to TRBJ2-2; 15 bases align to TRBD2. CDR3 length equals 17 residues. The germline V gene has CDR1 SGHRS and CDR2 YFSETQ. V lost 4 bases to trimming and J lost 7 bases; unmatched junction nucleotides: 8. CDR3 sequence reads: CASSRQGLAGGHGELFF. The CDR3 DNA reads TGCGCCAGCAGCCGCCAGGGACTAGCGGGAGGTCACGGGGAGCTGTTTTTT.

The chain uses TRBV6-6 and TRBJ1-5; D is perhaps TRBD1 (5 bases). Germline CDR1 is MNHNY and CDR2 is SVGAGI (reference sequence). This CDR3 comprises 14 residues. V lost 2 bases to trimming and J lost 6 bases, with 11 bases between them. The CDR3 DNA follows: TGTGCCAGCAGTTACCCGGGGGTCGGTCAGCCCCAGCATTTT. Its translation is CASSYPGVGQPQHF.

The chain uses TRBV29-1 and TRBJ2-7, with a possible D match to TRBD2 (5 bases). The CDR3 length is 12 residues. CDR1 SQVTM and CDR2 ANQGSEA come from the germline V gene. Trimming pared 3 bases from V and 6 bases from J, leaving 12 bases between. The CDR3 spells CSVDGIRGEQYF. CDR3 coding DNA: TGCAGCGTTGACGGGATACGAGGCGAGCAGTACTTC.

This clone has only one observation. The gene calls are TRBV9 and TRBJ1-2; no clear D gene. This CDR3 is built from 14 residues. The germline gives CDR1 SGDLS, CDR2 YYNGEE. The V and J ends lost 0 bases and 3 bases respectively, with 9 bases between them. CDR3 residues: CASSVDYTYYGYTF. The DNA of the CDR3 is TGTGCCAGCAGCGTAGATTACACCTACTATGGCTACACCTTC. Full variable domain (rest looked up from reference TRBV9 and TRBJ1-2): DSGVTQTPKHLITATGQRVTLRCSPRSGDLSVYWYQQSLDQGLQFLIQYYNGEERAKGNILERFSAQQFPDLHSELNLSSLELGDSALYFCASSVDYTYYGYTFGSGTRLTVV.

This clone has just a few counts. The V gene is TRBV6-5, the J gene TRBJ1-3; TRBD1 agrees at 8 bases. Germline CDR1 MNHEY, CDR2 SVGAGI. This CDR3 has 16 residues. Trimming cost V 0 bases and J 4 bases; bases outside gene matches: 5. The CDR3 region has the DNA TGTGCCAGCAGTTACTCCAGGACAGGGACAGGAAACACCATATATTTT. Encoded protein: CASSYSRTGTGNTIYF.

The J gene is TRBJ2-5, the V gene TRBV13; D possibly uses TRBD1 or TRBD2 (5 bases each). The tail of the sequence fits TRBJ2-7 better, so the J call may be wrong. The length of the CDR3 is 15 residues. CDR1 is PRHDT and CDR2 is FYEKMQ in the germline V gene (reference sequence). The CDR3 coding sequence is TGTGCCAGCAGCTACGGGACGGGGAGCTCCTACGAGCAGTACTTC. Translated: CASSYGTGSSYEQYF.

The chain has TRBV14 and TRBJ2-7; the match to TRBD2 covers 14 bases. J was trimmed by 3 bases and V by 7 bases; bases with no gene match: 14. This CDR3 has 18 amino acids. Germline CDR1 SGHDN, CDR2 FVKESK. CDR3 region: CASTVAIRGLAGDYEQYF. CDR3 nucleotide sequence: TGTGCCAGCACCGTAGCAATACGGGGACTAGCGGGAGACTACGAGCAGTACTTC.

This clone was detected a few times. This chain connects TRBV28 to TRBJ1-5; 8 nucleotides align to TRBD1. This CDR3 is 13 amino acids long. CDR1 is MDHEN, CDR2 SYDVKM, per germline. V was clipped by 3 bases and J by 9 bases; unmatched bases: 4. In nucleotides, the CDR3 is TGTGCCAGCAGTTTGGGACAGGTGCGGCCCCAGCATTTT. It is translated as CASSLGQVRPQHF.

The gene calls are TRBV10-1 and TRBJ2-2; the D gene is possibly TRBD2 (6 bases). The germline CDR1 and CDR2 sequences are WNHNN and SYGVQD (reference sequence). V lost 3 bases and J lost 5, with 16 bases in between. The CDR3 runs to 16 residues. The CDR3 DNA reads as TGCGCCAGCAGTGATGGGGGGTTAGCGGAGACCGGGGAGCTGTTTTTT. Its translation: CASSDGGLAETGELFF.

The DNA of the CDR3 is TGTGCCAGCAGTTCAACTAGCGGGAGCTCCTACGAGCAGTACTTC. Translated, it gives CASSSTSGSSYEQYF. The J gene is TRBJ2-7, the V gene TRBV6-5; the match to TRBD2 covers 11 bases. Germline assignment: CDR1 MNHEY and CDR2 SVGAGI. This CDR3 has 15 residues. Losses at the gene ends were 4 bases for V and 0 bases for J; bases not matched to a gene: 2.

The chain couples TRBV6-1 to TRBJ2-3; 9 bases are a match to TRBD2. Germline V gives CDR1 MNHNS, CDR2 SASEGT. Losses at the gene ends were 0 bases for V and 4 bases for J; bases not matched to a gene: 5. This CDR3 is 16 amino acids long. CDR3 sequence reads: CASSEALGGGADTQYF. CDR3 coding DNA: TGTGCCAGCAGTGAAGCGCTTGGCGGGGGGGCAGATACGCAGTATTTT.

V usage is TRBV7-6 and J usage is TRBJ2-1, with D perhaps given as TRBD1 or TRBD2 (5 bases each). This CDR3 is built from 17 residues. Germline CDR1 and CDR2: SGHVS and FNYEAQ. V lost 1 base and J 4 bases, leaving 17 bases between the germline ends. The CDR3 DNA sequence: TGTGCCAGCAGCTTAGAGATCGGGGACGGGGCGTACAATGAGCAGTTCTTC. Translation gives CASSLEIGDGAYNEQFF. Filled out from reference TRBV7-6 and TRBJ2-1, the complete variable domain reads GAGVSQSPRYKVTKRGQDVALRCDPISGHVSLYWYRQALGQGPEFLTYFNYEAQQDKSGLPNDRFSAERPEGSISTLTIQRTEQRDSAMYRCASSLEIGDGAYNEQFFGPGTRLTVL.

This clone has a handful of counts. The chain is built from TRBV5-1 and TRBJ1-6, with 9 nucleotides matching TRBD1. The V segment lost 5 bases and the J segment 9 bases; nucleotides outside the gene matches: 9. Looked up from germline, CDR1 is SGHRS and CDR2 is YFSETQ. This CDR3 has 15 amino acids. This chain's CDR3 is CASSPEGQGSSPLHF. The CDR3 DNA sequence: TGCGCCAGCAGTCCGGAAGGACAGGGGTCTTCACCCCTCCACTTT.